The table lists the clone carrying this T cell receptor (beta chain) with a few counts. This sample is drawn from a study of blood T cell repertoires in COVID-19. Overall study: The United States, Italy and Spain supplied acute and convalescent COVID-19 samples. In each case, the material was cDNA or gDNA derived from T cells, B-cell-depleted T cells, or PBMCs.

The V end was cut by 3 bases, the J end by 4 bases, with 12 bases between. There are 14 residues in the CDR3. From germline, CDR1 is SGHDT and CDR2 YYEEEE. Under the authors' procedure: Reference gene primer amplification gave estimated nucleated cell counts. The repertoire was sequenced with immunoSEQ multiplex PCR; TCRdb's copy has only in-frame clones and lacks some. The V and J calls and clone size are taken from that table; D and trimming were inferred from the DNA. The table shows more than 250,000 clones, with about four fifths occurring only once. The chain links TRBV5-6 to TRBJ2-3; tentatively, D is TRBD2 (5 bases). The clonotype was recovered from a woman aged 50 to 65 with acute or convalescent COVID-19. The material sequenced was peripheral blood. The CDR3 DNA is TGTGCCAGCAGCTCTCCGGGAATTGCAGATACGCAGTATTTT. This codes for CASSSPGIADTQYF.